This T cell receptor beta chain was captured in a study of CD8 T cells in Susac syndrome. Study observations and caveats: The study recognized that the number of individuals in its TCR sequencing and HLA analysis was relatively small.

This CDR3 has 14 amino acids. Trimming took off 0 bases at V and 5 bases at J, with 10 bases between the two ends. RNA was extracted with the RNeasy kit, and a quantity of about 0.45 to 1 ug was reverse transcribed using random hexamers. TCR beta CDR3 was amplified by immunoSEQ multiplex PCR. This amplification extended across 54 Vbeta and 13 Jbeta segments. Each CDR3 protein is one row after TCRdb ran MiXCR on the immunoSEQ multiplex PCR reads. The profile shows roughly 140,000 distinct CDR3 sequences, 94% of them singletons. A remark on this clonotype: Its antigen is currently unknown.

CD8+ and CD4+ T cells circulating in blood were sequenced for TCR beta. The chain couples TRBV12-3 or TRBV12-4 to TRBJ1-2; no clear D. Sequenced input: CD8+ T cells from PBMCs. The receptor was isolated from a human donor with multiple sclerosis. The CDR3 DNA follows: TGTGCCAGCAGTTTAGCGGGTGCGGGGTATGGCTACACCTTC. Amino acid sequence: CASSLAGAGYGYTF.